The next 25 T cell receptor beta chains were all read from a single sample in a study of blood T cell repertoires in COVID-19. Sequencing was performed with immunoSEQ multiplex PCR; in TCRdb, only in-frame clones are kept and a portion is missing. Here the sample spans 60,000 to 100,000 clones, 85% to 90% being singletons. The sequenced material came from peripheral blood. The source of these receptors is a man aged 50 or older with active COVID-19.

V gene TRBV7-2 combines with J gene TRBJ1-1; 11 bases line up with TRBD1. The CDR3 is 14 residues long. Germline V gene lookup returns CDR1 SGHTA and CDR2 FQGNSA. V was pared by 8 bases and J by 6 bases, with 8 bases of the junction left unmatched. The chain's CDR3 is CASSRDRGRAEAFF. In DNA, the CDR3 is TGTGCCAGCTCCCGGGACAGGGGGAGGGCTGAAGCTTTCTTT.

The V and J genes are TRBV14 and TRBJ2-3, with TRBD2 matching 11 bases. The V segment lost 4 bases and the J segment 10 bases; nucleotides outside the gene matches: 10. Germline assignment: CDR1 SGHDN and CDR2 FVKESK. The CDR3 consists of 15 residues. The CDR3 loop is CASSPPLAGVNPQYF. In nucleotides, the CDR3 is TGTGCCAGCAGCCCCCCACTAGCGGGAGTAAATCCGCAGTATTTT.

The rearrangement uses TRBV27 and TRBJ1-5; the match to TRBD1 covers 12 bases. The V gene end was trimmed by 6 bases and the J gene end by 10 bases; junction bases not matched to a gene: 7. CDR1 is MNHEY and CDR2 is SMNVEV in the germline V gene (reference sequence). The CDR3 length is 14 residues. The CDR3 nucleotides read TGTGCCAGCAGCCTGGAGGGACAGGGGGCACCCCAGCATTTT. It is translated as CASSLEGQGAPQHF.

The CDR3 DNA reads TGCAGCGTCGGACAGGAGGCCGTTTACAATGAGCAGTTCTTC. Translation: CSVGQEAVYNEQFF. V is TRBV29-1 and J is TRBJ2-1; TRBD1 agrees at 7 bases. The CDR3 spans 14 residues. From germline, CDR1 is SQVTM and CDR2 ANQGSEA. After removal of 6 bases from V and 4 bases from J, the junction contained 9 bases not matched to a gene.

This clone showed up just a few times. This chain joins TRBV6-5 and TRBJ1-6; 7 nucleotides line up with TRBD1. The CDR3 sequence is 12 residues long. V was clipped by 5 bases and J by 10 bases; unmatched bases: 2. CDR1 MNHEY and CDR2 SVGAGI come from the germline V gene. CDR3 in DNA: TGTGCCAGCAGTCAGGGGGTATCACCCCTCCACTTT. Translating gives CASSQGVSPLHF.

The rearrangement joins TRBV19 to TRBJ2-3; 10 positions match TRBD2. This CDR3 comprises 20 residues. The germline CDR1 and CDR2 sequences are LNHDA and SQIVND (reference sequence). After removal of 8 bases from V and 0 bases from J, the junction contained 20 bases not matched to a gene. CDR3 nucleotide sequence: TGTGCCAGTCACCCCGGGAGCCAAATACTAGCGGGGACGAGCACAGATACGCAGTATTTT. It is translated as CASHPGSQILAGTSTDTQYF.

This clone was observed once. The rearrangement joins TRBV6-5 to TRBJ1-6; 7 nucleotides agree with TRBD1. Per the germline V gene, CDR1 is MNHEY and CDR2 is SVGAGI. The trim removed 7 bases at V and 7 bases at J, leaving 7 bases unmatched. The CDR3 is 14 amino acids. CDR3 in amino acids: CASTEDRRNSPLHF. The CDR3, as DNA: TGTGCCAGCACCGAGGACAGGAGAAATTCACCCCTCCACTTT.

This sequence joins TRBV20-1 and TRBJ1-5; TRBD1 aligns across 8 bases. Trimming at V came to 0 bases and at J to 15 bases, leaving 4 bases not matched to a gene. This CDR3 comprises 11 residues. Germline loops: CDR1 DFQATT, CDR2 SNEGSKA (reference sequence). CDR3 in DNA: TGCAGTGCTAGAGATTGGGACAGGAGGCATTTT. The encoded protein is CSARDWDRRHF.

V usage is TRBV18 and J usage is TRBJ1-1; D is uncertain. The CDR3 consists of 14 residues. Germline V gene sequence: CDR1 KGHSH, CDR2 LQKENI. Trimming removed 1 base at V and 4 bases at J, with 10 bases between. Written as DNA, the CDR3 is TGTGCCAGCTCACCACAGGAAGAGGGCACTGAAGCTTTCTTT. Amino acids: CASSPQEEGTEAFF.

This chain links TRBV29-1 with TRBJ2-3, with a weak D call TRBD2 (5 bases). The germline CDR1 and CDR2 sequences are SQVTM and ANQGSEA. The CDR3 has 13 residues. V was cut by 1 base and J by 4 bases, with 9 bases left in between. CDR3 sequence: CSVEVTSADTQYF. The CDR3 bases are TGCAGCGTTGAAGTCACTAGTGCAGATACGCAGTATTTT.

The chain recombines TRBV12-3 or TRBV12-4 with TRBJ2-2; maybe TRBD1 (5 bases). The germline V and J ends were trimmed by 6 bases and 1 base, with 6 bases remaining between them. The CDR3 spans 13 residues. The CDR3 DNA is TGTGCCAGCAGAAGGGGGAACACCGGGGAGCTGTTTTTT. This translates into CASRRGNTGELFF.

The V call is TRBV5-1, the J call TRBJ2-5; TRBD2 agrees at 7 bases. The CDR3 length is 14 residues. V shed 5 bases, J shed 2 bases, and the junction held 6 bases outside the gene matches. Germline V gives CDR1 SGHRS, CDR2 YFSETQ. The CDR3, as DNA: TGCGCCAGCAGGCCCACTAGCGTACAAGAGACCCAGTACTTC. Amino acids: CASRPTSVQETQYF.

The V gene is TRBV11-2, the J gene TRBJ2-7; the D gene is possibly TRBD2 (5 bases). Germline assignment: CDR1 SGHAT and CDR2 FQNNGV. This CDR3 is 13 amino acids long. Trimming took off 7 bases at V and 7 bases at J, with 17 bases between the two ends. CDR3 nucleotide sequence: TGTGCCAGCACCTATGGGGTTTCGGGAGAGCAGTACTTC. Protein sequence: CASTYGVSGEQYF.

The rearrangement joins TRBV7-3 to TRBJ2-2; the match to TRBD2 covers 7 bases. This CDR3 contains 13 residues. Trimming removed 3 bases from V and 7 bases from J; junction bases left unmatched: 2. Per the germline V gene, CDR1 is SGHTA and CDR2 is FQGTGA. CDR3 coding DNA: TGTGCCAGCAGCTTCAGGGAGGGCGGGGAGCTGTTTTTT. Protein product: CASSFREGGELFF.

The genes are TRBV3-1 (or the pseudogene TRBV3-2) and TRBJ2-7, with D possibly matching TRBD1 (6 bases). Germline-derived CDR1 and CDR2 are LGHDT and YNNKEL (reference sequence). V was shortened by 7 bases and J by 6 bases, with 13 bases between the two germline ends. The CDR3 contains 12 residues. Here the CDR3 reads CASKKDSSEQYF. As DNA, the CDR3 is TGTGCCAGCAAGAAGGACAGTTCCGAGCAGTACTTC.

The V and J genes are TRBV6-5 and TRBJ2-5; 10 bases align to TRBD1. The junction had 3 bases not matched to a gene; V was cut back by 4 bases and J by 7 bases. Germline values: CDR1 MNHEY, CDR2 SVGAGI. This CDR3 spans 13 amino acids. As DNA, the CDR3 is TGTGCCAGCAGTTCGGACAGGGGGGGGACCCAGTACTTC. Its translation is CASSSDRGGTQYF.

The chain is built from TRBV3-1 (or the pseudogene TRBV3-2) and TRBJ2-7, with 11 bases identical to TRBD1. Germline V gene sequence: CDR1 LGHDT, CDR2 YNNKEL (reference sequence). V was clipped by 2 bases and J by 3 bases; unmatched bases: 9. CDR3 length equals 17 residues. DNA for the CDR3: TGTGCCAGCAGCCAAACGAGGCCGGGGACAGGGGGCTACGAGCAGTACTTC. Translated: CASSQTRPGTGGYEQYF.

V is TRBV4-1 and J is TRBJ2-3, with no clear D. V lost 0 bases and J lost 6, with 7 bases in between. The CDR3 sequence is 13 residues long. Germline V gene lookup returns CDR1 MGHRA and CDR2 YSYEKL. The CDR3 DNA follows: TGCGCCAGCAGCCAAGATCCTAAGGATACGCAGTATTTT. Encoded protein: CASSQDPKDTQYF.

The chain combines TRBV3-1 (or the pseudogene TRBV3-2) with TRBJ2-7; possibly TRBD1 for D (5 bases). Germline assignment: CDR1 LGHDT and CDR2 YNNKEL (reference sequence). V lost 1 base to trimming and J lost 5 bases, with 9 bases between them. CDR3 size: 13 residues. CDR3 DNA sequence: TGTGCCAGCAGCCAAGTGACAGTCCACGAGCAGTACTTC. Translation: CASSQVTVHEQYF.

This chain joins TRBV2 and TRBJ2-2; D is uncertain. V was trimmed by 7 bases and J by 3 bases, leaving 9 bases between them. Per germline, CDR1 SNHLY and CDR2 FYNNEI. This CDR3 spans 13 amino acids. The chain's CDR3 is CASISGYTGELFF. CDR3 DNA sequence: TGTGCCAGCATCTCAGGCTACACCGGGGAGCTGTTTTTT.

The chain employs TRBV18 and TRBJ2-7; the match to TRBD2 covers 7 bases. Germline loops: CDR1 KGHSH, CDR2 LQKENI. The CDR3 spans 16 residues. V lost 2 bases and J lost 0; bases outside the gene matches: 7. The CDR3 nucleotides read TGTGCCAGCTCACCAGGCGGGGGAGTTAGCTCCTACGAGCAGTACTTC. Protein sequence: CASSPGGGVSSYEQYF.

The V gene is TRBV7-3, the J gene TRBJ1-5, with D unresolved. The CDR3 is 13 amino acids. Germline lookup yields CDR1 SGHTA and CDR2 FQGTGA. V gave up 5 bases and J gave up 7 bases, with 12 bases separating them. The DNA for the CDR3 is TGTGCCAGCAGCCCGCAAACCGGGCAGCCCCAGCATTTT. Its translation is CASSPQTGQPQHF.

This clone was counted only a few times. This chain connects TRBV28 to TRBJ1-2, with 9 bases aligning to TRBD1. The CDR3 runs to 17 residues. Germline V gene data show CDR1 as MDHEN and CDR2 as SYDVKM. J was trimmed by 4 bases and V by 6 bases; bases with no gene match: 15. The CDR3 sequence is CASSSRGGQGVPYGYTF. CDR3 bases: TGTGCCAGCAGCTCCAGAGGGGGACAGGGTGTCCCCTATGGCTACACCTTC.

The J gene is TRBJ1-2, the V gene TRBV19, with D possibly being TRBD1 (6 bases). The V gene's germline CDR1 is LNHDA and CDR2 SQIVND (reference sequence). V was trimmed by 5 bases and J by 5 bases, leaving 18 bases between them. This CDR3 has 15 residues. The CDR3 loop is CASSSREGQPYGYTF. The CDR3 nucleotides read TGTGCCAGTAGTTCCAGGGAGGGACAACCGTATGGCTACACCTTC.

This chain connects TRBV16 to TRBJ2-7; 8 bases map to TRBD1. Germline CDR1 reads KGHSY; CDR2 reads FQNENV. V shed 4 bases, J shed 3 bases, and the junction held 17 bases outside the gene matches. This CDR3 is 18 amino acids long. CDR3 sequence reads: CASSPPRSGGTGIYEQYF. For the CDR3, the DNA is TGTGCCAGCAGCCCCCCGAGGTCCGGAGGGACAGGTATCTACGAGCAGTACTTC.